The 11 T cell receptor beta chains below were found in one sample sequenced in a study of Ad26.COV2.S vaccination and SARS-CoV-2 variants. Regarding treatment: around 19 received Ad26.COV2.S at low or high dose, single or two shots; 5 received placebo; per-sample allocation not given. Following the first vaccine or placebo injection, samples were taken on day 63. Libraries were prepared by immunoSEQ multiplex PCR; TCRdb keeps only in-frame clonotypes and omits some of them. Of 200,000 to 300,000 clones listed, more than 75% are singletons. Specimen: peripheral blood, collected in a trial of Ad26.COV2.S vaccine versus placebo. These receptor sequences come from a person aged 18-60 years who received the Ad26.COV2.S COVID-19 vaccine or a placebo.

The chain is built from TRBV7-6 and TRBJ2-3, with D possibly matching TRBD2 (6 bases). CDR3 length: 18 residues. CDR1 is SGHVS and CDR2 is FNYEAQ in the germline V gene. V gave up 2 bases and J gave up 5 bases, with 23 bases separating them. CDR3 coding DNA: TGTGCCAGCAGCTTATCGCGCGGGGCGGCCCCTGTCCAAGATACGCAGTATTTT. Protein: CASSLSRGAAPVQDTQYF.

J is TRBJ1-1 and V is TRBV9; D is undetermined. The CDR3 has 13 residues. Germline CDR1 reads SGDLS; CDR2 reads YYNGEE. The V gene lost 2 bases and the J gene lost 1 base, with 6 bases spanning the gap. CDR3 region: CASSVHSNTEAFF. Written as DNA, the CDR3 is TGTGCCAGCAGCGTCCACTCGAACACTGAAGCTTTCTTT.

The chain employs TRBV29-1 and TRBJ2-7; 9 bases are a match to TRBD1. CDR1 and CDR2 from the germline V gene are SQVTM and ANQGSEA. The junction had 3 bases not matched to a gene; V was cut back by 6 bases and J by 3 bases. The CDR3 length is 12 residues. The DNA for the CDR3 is TGCAGCGTAAGACAGGGGGTCTACGAGCAGTACTTC. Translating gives CSVRQGVYEQYF.

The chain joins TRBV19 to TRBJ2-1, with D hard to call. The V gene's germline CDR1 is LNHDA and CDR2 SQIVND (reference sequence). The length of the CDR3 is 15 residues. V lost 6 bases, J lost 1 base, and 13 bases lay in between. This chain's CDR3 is CASRPNLASYNEQFF. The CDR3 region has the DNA TGTGCCAGTAGGCCCAACTTGGCTTCCTACAATGAGCAGTTCTTC.

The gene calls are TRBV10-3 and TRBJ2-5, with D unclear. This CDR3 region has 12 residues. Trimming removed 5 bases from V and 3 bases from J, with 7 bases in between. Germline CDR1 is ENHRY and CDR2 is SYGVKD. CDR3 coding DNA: TGTGCCATCAGTAGAGAGGAAGAGACCCAGTACTTC. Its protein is CAISREEETQYF.

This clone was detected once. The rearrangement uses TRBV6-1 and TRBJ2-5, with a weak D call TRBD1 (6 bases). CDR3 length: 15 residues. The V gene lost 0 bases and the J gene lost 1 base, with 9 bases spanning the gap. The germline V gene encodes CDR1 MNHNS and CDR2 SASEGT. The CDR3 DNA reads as TGTGCCAGCAGTGAAGCGCCAGGGGCCCAAGAGACCCAGTACTTC. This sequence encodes CASSEAPGAQETQYF.

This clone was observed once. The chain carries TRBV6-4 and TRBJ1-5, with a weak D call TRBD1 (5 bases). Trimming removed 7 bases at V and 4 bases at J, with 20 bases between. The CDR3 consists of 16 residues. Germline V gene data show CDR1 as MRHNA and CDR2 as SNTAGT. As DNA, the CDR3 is TGTGCCAGCAAAGTGAGGGGCGGGTTCGGGAATCAGCCCCAGCATTTT. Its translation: CASKVRGGFGNQPQHF.

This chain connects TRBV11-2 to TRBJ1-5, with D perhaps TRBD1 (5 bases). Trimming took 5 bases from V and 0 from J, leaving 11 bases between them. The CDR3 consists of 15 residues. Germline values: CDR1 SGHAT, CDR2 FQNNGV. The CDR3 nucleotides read TGTGCCAGCAGCCCGGGACTCCGTAGCAATCAGCCCCAGCATTTT. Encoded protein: CASSPGLRSNQPQHF.

The chain's CDR3 is CASSPNSGQGSGVDTQYF. In DNA form, the CDR3 reads TGTGCCAGCAGTCCGAACTCCGGACAGGGTTCGGGTGTAGATACGCAGTATTTT. This chain joins TRBV6-6 and TRBJ2-3; 8 bases map to TRBD1. The CDR3 is 18 amino acids. With 5 bases clipped from V and 5 bases from J, the junction kept 18 bases outside the gene matches. CDR1 is MNHNY and CDR2 is SVGAGI in the germline V gene (reference sequence).

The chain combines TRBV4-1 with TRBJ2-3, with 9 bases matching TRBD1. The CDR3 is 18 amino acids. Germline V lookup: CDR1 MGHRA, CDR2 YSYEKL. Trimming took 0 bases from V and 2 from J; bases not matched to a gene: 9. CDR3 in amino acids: CASSQEGGRDRVTDTQYF. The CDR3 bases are TGCGCCAGCAGCCAAGAAGGGGGCCGGGACAGGGTCACAGATACGCAGTATTTT.

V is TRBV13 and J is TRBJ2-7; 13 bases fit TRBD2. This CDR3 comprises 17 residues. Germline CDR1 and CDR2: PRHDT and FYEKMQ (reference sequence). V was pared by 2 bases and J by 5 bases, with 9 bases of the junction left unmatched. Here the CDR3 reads CASSLSRTSGRNHEQYF. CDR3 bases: TGTGCCAGCAGCTTAAGTCGGACTAGCGGGAGAAATCACGAGCAGTACTTC.